This entry lists 18 T cell receptor beta chains sequenced from one sample in a study of shared clonotypes between healthy human individuals. This table comes from immunoSEQ multiplex PCR, and its TCRdb copy is limited to in-frame clones, with some not included. The data contain approximately 640,000 clones, 55% to 75% of them seen just once; the ten biggest clones take up approximately 1.8%. The sequenced sample consisted of memory CD4+ T cells sorted from blood. Stated subset: CD45RA-negative fraction. Receptors were obtained from a woman under 40 in good health.

The gene calls are TRBV30 and TRBJ2-1, with 9 bases lining up with TRBD1. Germline V gives CDR1 GTSNPN, CDR2 SVGIG (reference sequence). The CDR3 is 16 amino acids. The junction had 12 bases not matched to a gene; V was cut back by 5 bases and J by 4 bases. Here the CDR3 reads CAWSQDPGTGYNEQFF. Here the CDR3 DNA reads TGTGCCTGGTCTCAGGACCCCGGGACAGGGTACAATGAGCAGTTCTTC.

The chain uses TRBV4-1 and TRBJ2-1; 8 bases agree with TRBD2. V lost 4 bases, J lost 9 bases, and 14 bases stayed unmatched. The CDR3 has 16 amino acids. Germline V gene data show CDR1 as MGHRA and CDR2 as YSYEKL. CDR3 residues: CASSPRTREGSGEQFF. CDR3 bases: TGCGCCAGCAGCCCCCGCACCCGGGAGGGAAGCGGTGAGCAGTTCTTC.

The genes are TRBV6-5 and TRBJ1-1, with TRBD1 identical over 8 bases. The V gene's germline CDR1 is MNHEY and CDR2 SVGAGI. CDR3 length: 14 amino acids. The ends lost 6 bases at V and 1 base at J; junction bases unmatched: 4. The DNA of the CDR3 is TGTGCCAGCAGAAAAGACAGGGGGAACACTGAAGCTTTCTTT. Amino acids: CASRKDRGNTEAFF.

This clone was counted at least ten times. This rearrangement joins TRBV30 to TRBJ2-1; no definite D call. Trimming took 4 bases from V and 3 from J, leaving 13 bases between them. Germline CDR1 is GTSNPN and CDR2 is SVGIG (reference sequence). The CDR3 runs to 14 residues. CDR3 loop: CAWKPGNIYNEQFF. The CDR3 region has the DNA TGTGCCTGGAAACCCGGAAACATCTACAATGAGCAGTTCTTC.

This clone has a handful of counts. The same CDR3 arises from other DNA sequences in this sample as well. The chain uses TRBV5-1 and TRBJ2-1; 9 bases match TRBD2. The trim removed 5 bases at V and 4 bases at J, leaving 4 bases unmatched. Germline V CDR1 and CDR2: SGHRS, YFSETQ. The CDR3 has 14 residues. The CDR3 sequence is CASRTAGGYNEQFF. DNA for the CDR3: TGCGCCAGCAGAACAGCGGGGGGATACAATGAGCAGTTCTTC.

The chain joins TRBV19 to TRBJ2-1; tentatively, D is TRBD2 (5 bases). CDR3 length: 15 residues. Germline V gene sequence: CDR1 LNHDA, CDR2 SQIVND (reference sequence). V shed 6 bases and J shed 4 bases, with 16 bases lying between them. CDR3 coding DNA: TGTGCCAGTAGACGCAGCGGAAACGATTACAATGAGCAGTTCTTC. It is translated as CASRRSGNDYNEQFF.

The chain combines TRBV6-7 with TRBJ1-1; 7 positions match TRBD1. TRBV6-7 is identified as an open reading frame with a role that is uncertain. Trimming cost V 9 bases and J 6 bases; bases outside gene matches: 13. The CDR3 contains 14 residues. In nucleotides, the CDR3 is TGTGCCAGGACTCCTAGACAGGGAGGTCCTGAAGCTTTCTTT. Translated: CARTPRQGGPEAFF.

The V and J genes are TRBV4-2 and TRBJ2-3; TRBD2 matches 10 bases. This CDR3 contains 16 residues. Germline CDR1 LGHNA, CDR2 YNFKEQ. V shed 1 base, J shed 2 bases, and the junction held 3 bases outside the gene matches. CDR3 region: CASSQVGTSVTDTQYF. The CDR3 nucleotides read TGTGCCAGCAGCCAAGTGGGGACTAGCGTCACAGATACGCAGTATTTT.

The CDR3 DNA reads as TGTGCCAGCAGTCCAGCGGGACAGGGGATATATGGCTACACCTTC. This translates into CASSPAGQGIYGYTF. The V and J genes are TRBV27 and TRBJ1-2; 10 nucleotides match TRBD1. This CDR3 has 15 amino acids. The germline CDR1 and CDR2 sequences are MNHEY and SMNVEV (reference sequence). Trimming removed 5 bases from V and 5 bases from J; junction bases left unmatched: 8.

The rearrangement joins TRBV7-9 to TRBJ1-2, with D unclear. From germline, CDR1 is SEHNR and CDR2 FQNEAQ (reference sequence). Trimming cost V 1 base and J 8 bases, with 14 bases left between them. The CDR3 runs 14 residues. The CDR3 protein is CASSLVVGGVGYTF. The CDR3, as DNA: TGTGCCAGCAGCTTAGTAGTTGGTGGGGTCGGCTACACCTTC.

This chain joins TRBV4-1 and TRBJ1-5; weak D call: TRBD1 (6 bases). The germline gives CDR1 MGHRA, CDR2 YSYEKL. The V gene lost 2 bases and the J gene lost 5 bases, with 10 bases spanning the gap. There are 14 residues in the CDR3. Here the CDR3 reads CASSQRGADQPQHF. For the CDR3, the DNA is TGCGCCAGCAGCCAAAGGGGGGCAGATCAGCCCCAGCATTTT.

The chain couples TRBV18 to TRBJ2-7; tentative D call: TRBD1 (5 bases). Looked up from germline, CDR1 is KGHSH and CDR2 is LQKENI. The CDR3 has 16 amino acids. V was trimmed by 0 bases and J by 0 bases, leaving 12 bases between them. In DNA, the CDR3 is TGTGCCAGCTCACCACCGGGGCAGGGCCGCTCCTACGAGCAGTACTTC. Residues: CASSPPGQGRSYEQYF. The full variable domain, rest sourced from reference TRBV18 and TRBJ2-7, is NAGVMQNPRHLVRRRGQEARLRCSPMKGHSHVYWYRQLPEEGLKFMVYLQKENIIDESGMPKERFSAEFPKEGPSILRIQQVVRGDSAAYFCASSPPGQGRSYEQYFGPGTRLTVT.

This clone was detected a few times. V is TRBV28 and J is TRBJ2-7, with D tentatively TRBD1 or TRBD2 (5 bases each). V lost 2 bases to trimming and J lost 9 bases, with 11 bases between them. Germline V CDR1 and CDR2: MDHEN, SYDVKM. The CDR3 extends over 12 amino acids. This CDR3 reads CASSLGGVGQYF. The CDR3 DNA follows: TGTGCCAGCAGTTTAGGGGGTGTAGGGCAGTACTTC.

This chain connects TRBV6-5 to TRBJ1-1; a possible D gene is TRBD1 (5 bases). Germline V gene sequence: CDR1 MNHEY, CDR2 SVGAGI. With 5 bases removed from V and 3 bases from J, the gap between germline ends came to 16 bases. The CDR3 runs to 15 residues. CDR3 sequence reads: CASSNGGRQYTEAFF. DNA of the CDR3: TGTGCCAGCAGTAATGGGGGGAGACAGTACACTGAAGCTTTCTTT.

The rearrangement joins TRBV6-6 to TRBJ1-4, with a weak D call TRBD1 (6 bases). Trimming stripped 2 bases from V and 7 bases from J, with 17 bases between. The germline V gene encodes CDR1 MNHNY and CDR2 SVGAGI (reference sequence). This CDR3 contains 16 residues. The CDR3 is CASSYVGGRRGEKLFF. The CDR3 coding sequence is TGTGCCAGCAGTTACGTGGGGGGCAGACGTGGTGAAAAACTGTTTTTT.

This clone was seen only a few times. This chain joins TRBV7-8 and TRBJ2-2; possible D gene TRBD2, 6 bases. The CDR3 extends over 15 amino acids. Trimming removed 3 bases from V and 5 bases from J, with 13 bases in between. Germline V gene data show CDR1 as SGHVS and CDR2 as FQNEAQ. The CDR3 nucleotides read TGTGCCAGCAGCTTTGTGACTAGAGCTACCGGGGAGCTGTTTTTT. This codes for CASSFVTRATGELFF.

This clone was seen only a few times. The chain links TRBV4-2 to TRBJ2-7; 7 positions agree with TRBD2. J lost 5 bases, V lost 1 base, and 8 bases had no gene match. This CDR3 is built from 15 residues. Germline loops: CDR1 LGHNA, CDR2 YNFKEQ. The CDR3 loop reads CASSQGGAGRHEQYF. The CDR3 nucleotides read TGTGCCAGCAGCCAAGGTGGAGCGGGGCGGCACGAGCAGTACTTC.

The V and J genes are TRBV15 and TRBJ2-1; 9 bases are a match to TRBD2. The junction had 11 bases not matched to a gene; V was cut back by 3 bases and J by 5 bases. CDR3 length: 17 amino acids. CDR1 and CDR2 from the germline V gene are LNHNV and YYDKDF (reference sequence). CDR3: CATSSRGASGIHNEQFF. CDR3 bases: TGTGCCACCAGCAGTAGGGGAGCTAGCGGGATTCACAATGAGCAGTTCTTC. The full variable domain, rest sourced from reference TRBV15 and TRBJ2-1, is DAMVIQNPRYQVTQFGKPVTLSCSQTLNHNVMYWYQQKSSQAPKLLFHYYDKDFNNEADTPDNFQSRRPNTSFCFLDIRSPGLGDTAMYLCATSSRGASGIHNEQFFGPGTRLTVL.